The TCR beta chain under discussion was sequenced for a study of blood T cells in healthy people across ages. Findings and caveats of the study: More naive CD4+ cells and higher diversity marked long-lived donors relative to aged donors.

Per sample, no less than 5.5 micrograms of total RNA were extracted. Through a sample-barcoded 5' primer and a J-beta primer mix, a second PCR was run for roughly 6 to 11 cycles. TCRdb re-called the 5' RACE reads through MiXCR, storing one row per CDR3 protein. The sample lists 1.5 million to 2 million distinct CDR3 sequences, around 35% occurring once. This clonotype has only one observation. Antigen unknown. A much larger clonotype is one base distant, so this may be a read error. Sequenced material: blood. This clonotype originated in a woman younger than 45 in good health.

The DNA of the CDR3 is TGCGCCTGCAGCCTACTCCGGGACTTCTCCTACGAGCAGTACTTC. This encodes CACSLLRDFSYEQYF. The chain couples TRBV4-1 to TRBJ2-7, with D tentatively TRBD2 (6 bases). Germline CDR1 is MGHRA and CDR2 is YSYEKL. The CDR3 loop spans 15 amino acids.